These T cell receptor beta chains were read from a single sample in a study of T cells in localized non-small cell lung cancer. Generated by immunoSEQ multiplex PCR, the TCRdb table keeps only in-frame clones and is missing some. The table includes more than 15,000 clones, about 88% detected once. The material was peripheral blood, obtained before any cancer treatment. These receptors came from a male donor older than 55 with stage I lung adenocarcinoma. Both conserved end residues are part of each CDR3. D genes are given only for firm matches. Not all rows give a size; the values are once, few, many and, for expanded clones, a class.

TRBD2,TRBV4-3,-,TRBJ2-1,TGCGCCAGCAGCCAAGATTACCTCAGCGGGGGGTACAATGAGCAGTTCTTC,CASSQDYLSGGYNEQFF
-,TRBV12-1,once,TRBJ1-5,TGTGCCAGCAGCGCACCCTCCCGACAGGGGGATCAGCCCCAGCATTTT,CASSAPSRQGDQPQHF
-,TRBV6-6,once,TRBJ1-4,TGTGCCAGTAAGGGGGGGAAAAATGAAAAACTGTTTTTT,CASKGGKNEKLFF
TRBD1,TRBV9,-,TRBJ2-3,TGTGCCAGCAGCCTCGGGACAGGTCTTTCAGATACGCAGTATTTT,CASSLGTGLSDTQYF
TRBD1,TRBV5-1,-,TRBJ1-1,TGCGCCAGCGGTGAGGGACAGCCGAACACTGAAGCTTTCTTT,CASGEGQPNTEAFF
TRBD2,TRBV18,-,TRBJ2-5,TGTGCCAGCGCAGCGGGAGTTCAGGGAACCCAGTACTTC,CASAAGVQGTQYF
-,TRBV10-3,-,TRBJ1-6,TGTGCCATCAATACAGACAATTCACCCCTCCACTTT,CAINTDNSPLHF
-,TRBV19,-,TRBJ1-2,TGTGCCAGTAGTAGGGCAGACAATCCGCCCTATGGCTACACCTTC,CASSRADNPPYGYTF
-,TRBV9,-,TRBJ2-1,TGTGCCAGCAGCGTAACCGGTGACTACAATGAGCAGTTCTTC,CASSVTGDYNEQFF
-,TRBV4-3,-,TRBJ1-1,TGCGCCAGCAGCCAGAACAGGGCCACTGAAGCTTTCTTT,CASSQNRATEAFF
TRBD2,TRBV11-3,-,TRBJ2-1,TGTGCCAGCAGCTTAGATCAGGGCGGGAGTGGGTCCTACAATGAGCAGTTCTTC,CASSLDQGGSGSYNEQFF
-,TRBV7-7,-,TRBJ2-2,TGTGCTAGCAGCCCCGGATGGGACACCGGGGAGCTGTTTTTT,CASSPGWDTGELFF
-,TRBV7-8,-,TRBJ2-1,TGTGCCAGCAGCTTGCCTTACGACAGCTCCTACAATGAGCAGTTCTTC,CASSLPYDSSYNEQFF
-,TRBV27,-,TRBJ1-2,TGTGCCAGAATCAATCAACCACCTCCCCGGAGCGCTACTGGAGGCTACACCTTC,CARINQPPPRSATGGYTF
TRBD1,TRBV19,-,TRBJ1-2,TGTGCCAGTAGGGATGGGACAGCGAATAACTATGGCTACACCTTC,CASRDGTANNYGYTF
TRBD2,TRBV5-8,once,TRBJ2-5,TGTGCCAGCAGCATTAGGCTACTAGCGGGAGGGCCGGAGACCCAGTACTTC,CASSIRLLAGGPETQYF
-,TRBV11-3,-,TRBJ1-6,TGTGCCAGCAGCCTCTACCACTTT,CASSLYHF
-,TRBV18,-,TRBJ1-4,TGTGCCAGCTCACCACCGGGGCCGCGTGGGAAAAAACTGTTTTTT,CASSPPGPRGKKLFF
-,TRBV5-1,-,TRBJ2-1,TGCGCCAGCAGCGGCGTAAGGGATGTTTTTGAGCAGTTCTTC,CASSGVRDVFEQFF
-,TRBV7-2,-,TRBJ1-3,TGTGCCAGCAGACATCCATCTTCTGGAAACACCATATATTTT,CASRHPSSGNTIYF
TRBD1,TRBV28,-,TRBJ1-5,TGTGCCAGCAGTTTAGTGGACAGGTGGGGATATAGCAATCAGCCCCAGCATTTT,CASSLVDRWGYSNQPQHF
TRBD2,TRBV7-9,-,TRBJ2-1,TGTGCCAGCAGCTTATCGCTAGCGGGGGTGAGCTACAATGAGCAGTTCTTC,CASSLSLAGVSYNEQFF
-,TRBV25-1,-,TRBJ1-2,TGTGCCAGCAGTGAATTGGATGGCTACACCTTC,CASSELDGYTF
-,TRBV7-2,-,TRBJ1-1,TGTGCCAGCAGTACACGGTGGAACACTGAAGCTTTCTTT,CASSTRWNTEAFF
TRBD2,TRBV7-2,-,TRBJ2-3,TGTGCCAGCAGCCGACTAGCGGGTTTAGAAGATACGCAGTATTTT,CASSRLAGLEDTQYF
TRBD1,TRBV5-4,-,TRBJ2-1,TGTGCCAGCAGCTGGGACAGGGATAATGAGCAGTTCTTC,CASSWDRDNEQFF
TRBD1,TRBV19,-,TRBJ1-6,TGTGCCAGCAGACCCGGGACAGATAATTCACCCCTCCACTTT,CASRPGTDNSPLHF
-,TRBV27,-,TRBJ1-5,TGTGCCAGCAGTTTATCCTCGCTACAGCCCCAGCATTTT,CASSLSSLQPQHF
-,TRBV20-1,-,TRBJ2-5,TGCAGTGCTAGAGGCCAAGAGACCCAGTACTTC,CSARGQETQYF
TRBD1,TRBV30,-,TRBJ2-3,TGTGCCTGGAGGGGACAGGGCACAGATACGCAGTATTTT,CAWRGQGTDTQYF
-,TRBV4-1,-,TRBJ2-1,TGCGCCAGCAGCCTCCCAGGGGATGAGCAGTTCTTC,CASSLPGDEQFF
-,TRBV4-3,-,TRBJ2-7,TGCGCCAGCAGCCAAGAGGTCCTCCCTCGCTACGAGCAGTACTTC,CASSQEVLPRYEQYF
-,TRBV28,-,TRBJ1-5,TGTGCTACCTTCCGAATGGGGAGCAATCAGCCCCAGCATTTT,CATFRMGSNQPQHF
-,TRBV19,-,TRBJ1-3,TGTGCCAGTAGTATAGATCTCCGGTCCGGAAACACCATATATTTT,CASSIDLRSGNTIYF
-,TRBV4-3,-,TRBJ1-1,TGCGCCAGCAGCCAAGTTACTGTGGGGCTGAACACTGAAGCTTTCTTT,CASSQVTVGLNTEAFF
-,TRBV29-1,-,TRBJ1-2,TGCAGCGTTGAAGATCTCCCTGGACAACTTGGCTACACCTTC,CSVEDLPGQLGYTF
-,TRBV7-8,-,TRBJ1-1,TGTGCCAGCAGCCCTACCCGGACGGCTAACACTGAAGCTTTCTTT,CASSPTRTANTEAFF
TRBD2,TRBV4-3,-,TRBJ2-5,TGCGCCAGCAGCCATGGCGAAACTAGCGGACGGGAGACCCAGTACTTC,CASSHGETSGRETQYF
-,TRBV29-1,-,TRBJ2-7,TGCAGCGTTTCCCAAGGGACCTACGAGCAGTACTTC,CSVSQGTYEQYF
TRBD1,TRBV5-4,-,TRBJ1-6,TGTGCCAGCAGCCTGGAAAGTGGACAGGGTTTATCACCCCTCCACTTT,CASSLESGQGLSPLHF
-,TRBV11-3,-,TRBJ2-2,TGTGCCAGCAGCCCTCGGGGAGCGAACACCGGGGAGCTGTTTTTT,CASSPRGANTGELFF
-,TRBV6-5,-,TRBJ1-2,TGTGCCAGCAGTTTTAAAGGATTCGACAGCTATGGCTACACCTTC,CASSFKGFDSYGYTF
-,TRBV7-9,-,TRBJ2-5,TGTGCCAGCAGCTTGCCAGGGATTCGTCTCCAAGAGACCCAGTACTTC,CASSLPGIRLQETQYF
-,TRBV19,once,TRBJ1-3,TGTGCCAGTAGTTCCGCGGACAGAACTGGAAACACCATATATTTT,CASSSADRTGNTIYF
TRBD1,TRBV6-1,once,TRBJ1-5,TGTGCCAGCAGGCAACAGGGGTTCAGCAATCAGCCCCAGCATTTT,CASRQQGFSNQPQHF
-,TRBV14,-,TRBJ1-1,TGTGCCAGCAGCCGAAGCCGAGGGGAAGGGGCTGAAGCTTTCTTT,CASSRSRGEGAEAFF
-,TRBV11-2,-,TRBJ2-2,TGTGCGGAGGGGGAGAACGGGGAGCTGTTTTTT,CAEGENGELFF
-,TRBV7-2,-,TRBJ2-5,TGTGCCAGCAGCTCGCGTACAGGGCAAGAGACCCAGTACTTC,CASSSRTGQETQYF
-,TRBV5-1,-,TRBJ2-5,TGCGCCAGCAGGGGGGACGACACCCAGTACTTC,CASRGDDTQYF
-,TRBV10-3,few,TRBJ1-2,TGTGCCATCAGTGAGTCGGTGGACAGAGAAGGCTACACCTTC,CAISESVDREGYTF
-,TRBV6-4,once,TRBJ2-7,TGTGCCAAGAAGGCCCGAACCTACGAGCAGTACTTC,CAKKARTYEQYF
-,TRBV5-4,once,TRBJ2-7,TGTGCCAGCAGCTTTTTTGGGACAACCTACGAGCAGTACTTC,CASSFFGTTYEQYF
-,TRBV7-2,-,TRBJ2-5,TGTGCCAGCAGCTTAGACCCGACAGGCCCGAGGACCCAGTACTTC,CASSLDPTGPRTQYF